This T cell receptor (beta chain) was identified during a study of blood T cells in healthy people across ages (dated by TCRdb to about 2015). At the level of the whole study: In model experiments, template switching captured roughly one uniquely barcoded TCR beta cDNA molecule for every two T cells. The study measured age-related changes in TCR beta repertoire diversity using deep sequencing normalized with unique cDNA molecular identifiers. The donors were divided into four age groups: young (average about 15 years), middle-aged (over 35), aged (62) and long-lived (82). To avoid experimental bias, donors of different ages were distributed randomly across sequencing lanes. For two donors (one aged 18 to 30 and one aged 80 or older), the study analyzed two additional independent replicas of 1 million unique cDNA reads from the same blood draw. What the authors observed across the whole study: Conclusive comparison of naive and antigen-experienced compartments was prevented by the profiling of bulk unsorted PBMCs. As age increased, observed TCR beta diversity per million T cells dropped in a roughly linear way, and a significant reduction was already evident by age 40. The long-lived group showed more naive CD4+ T cells, fewer expanded clones and increased TCR diversity than the aged group, suggesting age selection. Donor CMV infection status was unknown, potentially confounding age-related changes in expanded clonotypes. There was a strong correlation between observed TCR beta diversity and the percentage of naive T cells measured by flow cytometry. Estimates of total diversity from one million sequenced T cells were regarded as lower bounds and underestimates.

Receptors were amplified or captured by 5' RACE. Sequencing relied on an Illumina HiSeq 2500. A second PCR of roughly 6 to 11 cycles was run with a J-beta primer mix and a sample-barcoded 5' primer. A template-switch 5' adaptor carrying 12 random nucleotides introduced a unique molecular identifier onto each TCR beta cDNA molecule. Each sample yielded at least 3 million CDR3-containing paired-end reads. The Mint cDNA synthesis kit, primed by a TRBC-specific oligonucleotide, was used to synthesize first-strand cDNA from all RNA. Following uracil-DNA glycosylase treatment, a first 18-cycle PCR with universal primers M1SS and BC2_uni_R was performed on all cDNA. The authors processed their data as follows. For normalization, 1 million high-quality reads, each with a distinct molecular identifier, were randomly selected from each sample. Instead of being binned into consensus sequences, reads that shared molecular identifiers were thrown out. MiTCR, run with a Q25 quality threshold and the strictest error-elimination algorithm, handled CDR3 identification, clonotype clustering and error correction. A nonparametric unseen species model with Euler transformation was used to estimate a lower bound on total TCR beta diversity. The public reads were reanalyzed by TCRdb: fastp trimming at Q25, MiXCR alignment, in-frame beta chains only. CDR3 protein sequences are deduplicated, and each keeps its most common genes and DNA. Here the V and J calls rest on TCRdb's processing, not on the authors' analysis. This sample lists around 1.5 million distinct CDR3 sequences; around 55% were detected once. Over 5% of the sample rests with the top ten.

Notes on this clonotype: The target of this receptor is not known. Qualities for individual bases were not recorded, and no much larger clone is one base off.

The approximately 40 donors, aged about 6 to 100 years, were systemically healthy Caucasian individuals from Russia. About 10 milliliters of peripheral blood were collected from each donor into EDTA-treated Vacutainer tubes. Ficoll-Paque density-gradient centrifugation was used to isolate PBMCs, with at least 7 million per sample. Trizol reagent was used to extract total RNA from PBMCs, with at least 6 micrograms per sample. The percentages of naive CD45RAhigh/CD27high T cells were determined by flow cytometry on a PBMC aliquot from every donor. Counted from cysteine to phenylalanine, this CDR3 has 16 amino acids. The read is trimmed to its CDR3 DNA, 48 bases read in frame from base 1. The V end gives up 0 bases and the J end 3 bases, leaving 7 bases in the junction not matched to a gene. CDR1 and CDR2, per the germline V gene, are LGHNA and YSLEER.

The sequencing input was blood. This receptor was identified in a man between 18 and 35 years old in good health. The sequence joins TRBV4-3 to TRBJ2-7; 8 bases in the junction line up with TRBD1. This receptor carries the CDR3 CASSQDRSRGLYEQYF. The nucleotide sequence is TGCGCCAGCAGCCAAGATAGGTCCAGGGGGCTCTACGAGCAGTACTTC.